The 15 T cell receptor beta chains below all came from one sample that was sequenced in a study of blood T cell repertoires in COVID-19. Repertoires were generated with immunoSEQ multiplex PCR, while TCRdb's copy carries only in-frame clones and drops some. Of over 200,000 clones in the sample, around 89% were seen once. The sequencing sample was made of PBMCs or T cells enriched from blood (not recorded which). The receptors originated from a man aged 35 to 55 who had recovered from COVID-19.

The gene calls are TRBV9 and TRBJ2-2, with 8 bases matching TRBD1. The J segment lost 1 base and the V segment lost 0 bases, leaving 8 bases of the junction unmatched. The CDR3 loop spans 18 amino acids. Per germline, CDR1 SGDLS and CDR2 YYNGEE. The CDR3 nucleotides read TGTGCCAGCAGCGTAGCTTTGGGTGGGACAGGGAACACCGGGGAGCTGTTTTTT. It is translated as CASSVALGGTGNTGELFF.

The chain has TRBV7-8 and TRBJ1-5; TRBD1 aligns across 10 bases. Germline V gene lookup returns CDR1 SGHVS and CDR2 FQNEAQ. V was pared by 2 bases and J by 6 bases, with 7 bases of the junction left unmatched. The CDR3 runs 16 residues. CDR3 sequence (DNA): TGTGCCAGCAGCTTATGGGGGGGACAGGGGTTTCAGCCCCAGCATTTT. Its protein is CASSLWGGQGFQPQHF.

The chain is built from TRBV11-3 and TRBJ1-1; the D is unclear. This CDR3 has 14 residues. Trimming pared 1 base from V and 1 base from J, leaving 7 bases between. From germline, CDR1 is SGHNT and CDR2 YENEEA. The CDR3 region has the DNA TGTGCCAGCAGCTTAGGACTACAGAACACTGAAGCTTTCTTT. It yields the protein CASSLGLQNTEAFF. The full variable domain, completed using reference TRBV11-3 and TRBJ1-1, is EAGVVQSPRYKIIEKKQPVAFWCNPISGHNTLYWYLQNLGQGPELLIRYENEEAVDDSQLPKDRFSAERLKGVDSTLKIQPAELGDSAVYLCASSLGLQNTEAFFGQGTRLTVV.

The V call is TRBV29-1, the J call TRBJ2-7; D might be TRBD2 (5 bases). The V and J ends lost 3 bases and 4 bases respectively, with 7 bases between them. Germline loops: CDR1 SQVTM, CDR2 ANQGSEA. The CDR3 contains 11 residues. CDR3 sequence: CSVDRGYEQYF. Here the CDR3 DNA reads TGCAGCGTTGATCGAGGGTACGAGCAGTACTTC.

V is TRBV5-1 and J is TRBJ1-4; D is uncertain. V was pared by 1 base and J by 4 bases, with 11 bases between. CDR1 is SGHRS, CDR2 YFSETQ, per germline. The length of the CDR3 is 15 residues. The CDR3 sequence is CASSLRRNFNEKLFF. In DNA form, the CDR3 reads TGCGCCAGCAGCTTGAGGCGGAACTTTAATGAAAAACTGTTTTTT.

The CDR3 protein is CASSQTNNRVNEQFF. CDR3 coding DNA: TGTGCCAGCAGCCAGACTAACAACAGGGTCAATGAGCAGTTCTTC. The chain recombines TRBV7-3 with TRBJ2-1, with D perhaps TRBD1 (6 bases). Germline loops: CDR1 SGHTA, CDR2 FQGTGA. The V and J ends lost 5 bases and 6 bases respectively, with 17 bases between them. The CDR3 sequence is 15 residues long.

The chain links TRBV27 to TRBJ2-2, with no clear D. Trimming removed 3 bases at V and 6 bases at J, with 11 bases between. Germline V gene sequence: CDR1 MNHEY, CDR2 SMNVEV (reference sequence). This CDR3 has 14 amino acids. The CDR3 DNA sequence: TGTGCCAGCAGTTTTGGAGATTCTCCCGGGGAGCTGTTTTTT. As protein: CASSFGDSPGELFF.

This chain links TRBV28 with TRBJ2-3, with D tentatively TRBD2 (5 bases). CDR3 size: 12 residues. V shed 8 bases and J shed 5 bases, with 11 bases lying between them. Germline CDR1 MDHEN, CDR2 SYDVKM. The CDR3 here is CASFGVGDTQYF. The CDR3 bases are TGTGCCAGCTTCGGGGTAGGAGATACGCAGTATTTT. Complete variable domain (other parts from reference TRBV28 and TRBJ2-3): DVKVTQSSRYLVKRTGEKVFLECVQDMDHENMFWYRQDPGLGLRLIYFSYDVKMKEKGDIPEGYSVSREKKERFSLILESASTNQTSMYLCASFGVGDTQYFGPGTRLTVL.

V is TRBV11-2 and J is TRBJ1-4; D is possibly TRBD1 (6 bases). This CDR3 is 16 amino acids long. The germline V gene has CDR1 SGHAT and CDR2 FQNNGV. V was cut by 3 bases and J by 4 bases, with 15 bases left in between. The CDR3 here is CASSFNTQGLNEKLFF. The CDR3 DNA is TGTGCCAGCAGCTTTAACACACAGGGTCTTAATGAAAAACTGTTTTTT. The whole variable domain, remainder taken from reference TRBV11-2 and TRBJ1-4, is EAGVAQSPRYKIIEKRQSVAFWCNPISGHATLYWYQQILGQGPKLLIQFQNNGVVDDSQLPKDRFSAERLKGVDSTLKIQPAKLEDSAVYLCASSFNTQGLNEKLFFGSGTQLSVL.

V and J are TRBV19 and TRBJ1-2, with TRBD1 matching 8 bases. With 6 bases clipped from V and 7 bases from J, the junction kept 16 bases outside the gene matches. The germline V gene encodes CDR1 LNHDA and CDR2 SQIVND (reference sequence). There are 16 residues in the CDR3. The CDR3: CASSFQPGGRGVGYTF. Here the CDR3 DNA reads TGTGCCAGTAGCTTCCAACCAGGGGGCCGCGGAGTTGGCTACACCTTC.

With respect to this clone: Other DNA sequences in this specimen translate into the identical CDR3. The genes are TRBV4-1 and TRBJ1-2; D is unresolved. Trimming took off 0 bases at V and 4 bases at J, with 9 bases between the two ends. The CDR3 contains 14 residues. Germline CDR1 reads MGHRA; CDR2 reads YSYEKL. Here the CDR3 DNA reads TGCGCCAGCAGCCAAGATCGGGAGGTCTATGGCTACACCTTC. This codes for CASSQDREVYGYTF.

The chain uses TRBV5-4 and TRBJ1-5; D unresolved. The germline CDR1 and CDR2 sequences are SGHNT and YYREEE (reference sequence). There are 14 residues in the CDR3. The ends were cut back, 2 bases at V and 7 bases at J, with 13 bases in the middle. CDR3 in DNA: TGTGCCAGCAGCTTAGGAGGGAGTGACCAGCCCCAGCATTTT. Its translation is CASSLGGSDQPQHF. Full variable domain (outside the CDR3, taken from reference TRBV5-4 and TRBJ1-5): ETGVTQSPTHLIKTRGQQVTLRCSSQSGHNTVSWYQQALGQGPQFIFQYYREEENGRGNFPPRFSGLQFPNYSSELNVNALELDDSALYLCASSLGGSDQPQHFGDGTRLSIL.

V and J are TRBV7-6 and TRBJ2-6; 8 bases line up with TRBD2. Germline CDR1 reads SGHVS; CDR2 reads FNYEAQ. The V segment lost 2 bases and the J segment 3 bases; nucleotides outside the gene matches: 3. The CDR3 has 16 amino acids. The CDR3 loop reads CASSLSGGGGANVLTF. The CDR3 DNA reads as TGTGCCAGCAGCTTAAGCGGGGGCGGTGGGGCCAACGTCCTGACTTTC.

The chain uses TRBV3-1 (or the pseudogene TRBV3-2) and TRBJ1-4; D call uncertain. The CDR3 sequence is 15 residues long. V lost 2 bases and J 7 bases, leaving 14 bases between the germline ends. The germline V gene has CDR1 LGHDT and CDR2 YNNKEL (reference sequence). This chain's CDR3 is CASSQLRSGGEKLFF. In nucleotides, the CDR3 is TGTGCCAGCAGCCAACTGAGATCCGGCGGTGAAAAACTGTTTTTT.

The V call is TRBV7-9, the J call TRBJ2-5, with TRBD1 matching over 12 bases. CDR1 is SEHNR and CDR2 is FQNEAQ in the germline V gene (reference sequence). After removal of 1 base from V and 5 bases from J, the junction contained 8 bases not matched to a gene. The CDR3 runs 17 residues. The CDR3 nucleotides read TGTGCCAGCAGCTTAGTATCGGGACAGGGGGCCGAGGAGACCCAGTACTTC. Protein: CASSLVSGQGAEETQYF.